These T cell receptor beta chains were read from a single sample in a study of blood T cell repertoires in COVID-19. Some clones are missing from TCRdb's copy, which holds only in-frame ones; the method was immunoSEQ multiplex PCR. The table has 200,000 to 300,000 clones, roughly 77% seen once. The sample comprised peripheral blood. Receptor source: a woman of 80 years or more with acute or convalescent COVID-19. Each CDR3 is given with its conserved first and last residue. D genes are given only for firm matches. For some rows the clone size is stated as once, few or many, or as a class when expanded; others skip it.

size,V,D,J,CDR3,DNA
many,TRBV10-3,TRBD1,TRBJ1-1,CAISEIVGTGNTEAFF,TGTGCCATCAGTGAAATAGTGGGGACAGGGAACACTGAAGCTTTCTTT
.,TRBV2,.,TRBJ2-3,CASNAHSLSTDTQYF,TGTGCCAGTAACGCCCACAGCTTGAGCACAGATACGCAGTATTTT
many,TRBV6-2/TRBV6-3,.,TRBJ1-6,CASSSGGSSYNSPLHF,TGTGCCAGCAGTTCCGGAGGGAGCTCCTATAATTCACCCCTCCACTTT
.,TRBV2,.,TRBJ1-1,CASNTFGTQNTEAFF,TGTGCCAGCAACACCTTCGGGACACAGAACACTGAAGCTTTCTTT
.,TRBV3-1/TRBV3-2,.,TRBJ1-2,CASSPLGGGYGYTF,TGTGCCAGCAGCCCCCTGGGGGGAGGCTATGGCTACACCTTC
.,TRBV19,.,TRBJ1-5,CASSIPTRGMNQPQHF,TGTGCCAGTAGTATACCGACCAGGGGTATGAATCAGCCCCAGCATTTT
.,TRBV11-3,TRBD1,TRBJ2-5,CASSPRTGQETQYF,TGTGCCAGCAGCCCCCGGACAGGCCAAGAGACCCAGTACTTC
once,TRBV29-1,.,TRBJ2-1,CSVLRQAYNEQFF,TGCAGCGTTCTACGGCAGGCCTACAATGAGCAGTTCTTC
.,TRBV11-2,TRBD1,TRBJ2-7,CASSPLGQKSYEQYF,TGTGCCAGCAGTCCCCTGGGACAGAAGTCCTACGAGCAGTACTTC
.,TRBV5-1,TRBD1,TRBJ2-1,CASSSGGPYNEQFF,TGCGCCAGCAGCTCAGGGGGTCCCTACAATGAGCAGTTCTTC
.,TRBV4-1,TRBD1,TRBJ1-1,CASSWTGTKNTEAFF,TGCGCCAGCAGCTGGACAGGGACAAAGAACACTGAAGCTTTCTTT
.,TRBV10-3,.,TRBJ1-2,CAISAPERDTLYGYTF,TGTGCCATCAGTGCCCCCGAAAGGGACACCCTCTATGGCTACACCTTC
few,TRBV4-1,TRBD2,TRBJ2-5,CASSRISGSGQETQYF,TGCGCCAGCAGCCGAATAAGCGGGAGCGGACAAGAGACCCAGTACTTC
few,TRBV10-2,TRBD2,TRBJ2-1,CASSDGGGAINEQFF,TGCGCCAGCAGTGACGGCGGGGGGGCAATCAATGAGCAGTTCTTC
few,TRBV3-1/TRBV3-2,TRBD1,TRBJ2-5,CASSQTRQGAYETQYF,TGTGCCAGCAGCCAAACCCGACAGGGGGCTTATGAGACCCAGTACTTC
.,TRBV5-1,TRBD1,TRBJ2-2,CASNSGQGNTGELFF,TGCGCCAGCAACTCGGGACAGGGGAACACCGGGGAGCTGTTTTTT
few,TRBV29-1,.,TRBJ1-2,CSVAKSLGTYGYTF,TGCAGCGTTGCCAAAAGTTTGGGGACTTATGGCTACACCTTC
.,TRBV25-1,TRBD1,TRBJ1-2,CASRTDPGQGAGGYTF,TGTGCCAGCAGAACTGATCCGGGACAGGGGGCAGGGGGCTACACCTTC
.,TRBV27,TRBD1,TRBJ1-5,CASSAGTASNQPQHF,TGTGCCAGCAGCGCCGGGACAGCTTCCAATCAGCCCCAGCATTTT
.,TRBV5-1,.,TRBJ1-5,CASSTTGDSNQPQHF,TGCGCCAGCAGCACGACAGGCGATAGCAATCAGCCCCAGCATTTT